The clone carrying this T cell receptor (beta chain) was observed a few times. Its antigen is not identified. Produced via immunoSEQ multiplex PCR; TCRdb's table is partial and in-frame only. The sample yields more than 9,000 clones, approximately 78% seen once. The CDR3 length is 14 residues. Trimming cost V 1 base and J 4 bases, with 11 bases left between them. The germline gives CDR1 SEHNR, CDR2 FQNEAQ (reference sequence). The sample is drawn from a study of follicular helper T cells after annual influenza vaccination. Study-level points and caveats: Productive TCRB sequences came from only roughly 8.5-23% of cells. Recurrent ICOS+CD38+ cTfh clonotypes included tetramer and AIM influenza-specific ones. Plasmablast frequency change correlated with clonality change in ICOS+CD38+ cTfh.

Documented time point: 2015-2016 season, 7 days after influenza vaccination. Adults received seasonal inactivated influenza vaccine, with sorted blood CD4 subsets sequenced before and after. The rearrangement links TRBV7-9 to TRBJ2-7; D might be TRBD1 or TRBD2, each matching 5 bases. This sequence was found in an adult who received the influenza vaccine. Sequencing was performed on CXCR5+ CD38- circulating T follicular helper cells from blood, taken 7 days after influenza vaccination. Subset reported: circulating Tfh, non-naive CD4+CXCR5+PD-1+ (ICOS+CD38+ or ICOS-CD38-). The CDR3 DNA follows: TGTGCCAGCAGCTTAGGGGGGATACTGTACGAGCAGTACTTC. This gives the protein CASSLGGILYEQYF.